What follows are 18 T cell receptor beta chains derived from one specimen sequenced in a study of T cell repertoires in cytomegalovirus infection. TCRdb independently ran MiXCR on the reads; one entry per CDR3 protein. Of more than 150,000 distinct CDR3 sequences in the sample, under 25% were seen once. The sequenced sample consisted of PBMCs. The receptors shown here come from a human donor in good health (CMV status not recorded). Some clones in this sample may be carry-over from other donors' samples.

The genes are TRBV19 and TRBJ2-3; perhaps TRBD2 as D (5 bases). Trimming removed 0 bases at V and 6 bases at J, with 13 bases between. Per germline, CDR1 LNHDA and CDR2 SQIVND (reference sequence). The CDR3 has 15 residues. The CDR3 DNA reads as TGTGCCAGTAGTATAGATTCGGGGTCGTTGGATACGCAGTATTTT. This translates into CASSIDSGSLDTQYF.

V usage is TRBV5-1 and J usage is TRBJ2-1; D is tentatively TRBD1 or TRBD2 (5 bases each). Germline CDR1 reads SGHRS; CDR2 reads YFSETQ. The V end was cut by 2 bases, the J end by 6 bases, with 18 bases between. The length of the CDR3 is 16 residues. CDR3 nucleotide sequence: TGCGCCAGCAGCTTAGTCCAGGGTGGGGGAACCAATGAGCAGTTCTTC. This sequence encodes CASSLVQGGGTNEQFF.

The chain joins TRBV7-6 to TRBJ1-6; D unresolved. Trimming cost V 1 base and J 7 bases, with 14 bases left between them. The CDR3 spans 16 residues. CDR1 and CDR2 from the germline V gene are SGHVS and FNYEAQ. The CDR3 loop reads CASSLGGPGRNSPLHF. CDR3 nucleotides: TGTGCCAGCAGCTTAGGAGGCCCCGGACGGAATTCACCCCTCCACTTT.

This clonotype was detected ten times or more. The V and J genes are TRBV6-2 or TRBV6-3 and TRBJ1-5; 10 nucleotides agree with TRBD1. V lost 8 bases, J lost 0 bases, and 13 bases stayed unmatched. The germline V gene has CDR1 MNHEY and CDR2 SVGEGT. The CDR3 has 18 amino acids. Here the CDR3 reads CASDYSRDRGYSNQPQHF. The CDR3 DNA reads TGTGCCAGCGACTATTCCCGGGACAGGGGCTATAGCAATCAGCCCCAGCATTTT.

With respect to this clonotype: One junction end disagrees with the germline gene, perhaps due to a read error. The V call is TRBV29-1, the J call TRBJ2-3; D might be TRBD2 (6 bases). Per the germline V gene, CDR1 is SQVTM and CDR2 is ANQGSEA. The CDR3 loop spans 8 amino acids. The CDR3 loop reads CSVPGGNF. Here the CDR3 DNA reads TGCAGCGTCCCTGGGGGGAATTTT.

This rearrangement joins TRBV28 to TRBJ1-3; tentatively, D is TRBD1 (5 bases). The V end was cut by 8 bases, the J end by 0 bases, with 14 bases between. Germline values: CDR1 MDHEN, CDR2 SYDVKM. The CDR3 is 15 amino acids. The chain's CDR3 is CASGGDAVSGNTIYF. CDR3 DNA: TGTGCCAGCGGGGGGGACGCCGTCTCTGGAAACACCATATATTTT.

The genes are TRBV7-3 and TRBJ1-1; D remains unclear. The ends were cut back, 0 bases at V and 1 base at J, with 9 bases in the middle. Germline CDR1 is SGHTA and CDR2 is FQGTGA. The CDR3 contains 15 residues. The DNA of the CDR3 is TGTGCCAGCAGCTTAACGTTCGATGGGAACACTGAAGCTTTCTTT. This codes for CASSLTFDGNTEAFF.

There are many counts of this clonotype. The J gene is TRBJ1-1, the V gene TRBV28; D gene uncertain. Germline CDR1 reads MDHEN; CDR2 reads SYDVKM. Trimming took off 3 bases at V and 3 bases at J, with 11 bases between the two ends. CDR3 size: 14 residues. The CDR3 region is CASSFTAKDTEAFF. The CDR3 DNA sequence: TGTGCCAGCAGTTTTACGGCCAAGGACACTGAAGCTTTCTTT.

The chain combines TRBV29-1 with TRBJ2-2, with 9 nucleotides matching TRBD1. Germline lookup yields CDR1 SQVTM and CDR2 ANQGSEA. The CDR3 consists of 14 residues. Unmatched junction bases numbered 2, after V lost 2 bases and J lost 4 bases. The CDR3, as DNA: TGCAGCGTTGAAACAGGGGGCACCACCGGGGAGCTGTTTTTT. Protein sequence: CSVETGGTTGELFF.

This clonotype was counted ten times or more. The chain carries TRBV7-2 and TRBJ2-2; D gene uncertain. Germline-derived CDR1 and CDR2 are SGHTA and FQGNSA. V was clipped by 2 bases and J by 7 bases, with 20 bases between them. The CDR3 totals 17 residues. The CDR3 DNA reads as TGTGCCAGCAGCTTACCAACCTCTCAGAGGCTTGGCGGGGAGCTGTTTTTT. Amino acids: CASSLPTSQRLGGELFF.

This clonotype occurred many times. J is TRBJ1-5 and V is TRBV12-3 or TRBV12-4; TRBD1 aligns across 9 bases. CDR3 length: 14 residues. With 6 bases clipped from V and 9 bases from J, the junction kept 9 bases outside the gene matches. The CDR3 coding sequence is TGTGCCAGCAGCCGGGGACAGGGTTACGGGCCCCAGCATTTT. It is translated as CASSRGQGYGPQHF.

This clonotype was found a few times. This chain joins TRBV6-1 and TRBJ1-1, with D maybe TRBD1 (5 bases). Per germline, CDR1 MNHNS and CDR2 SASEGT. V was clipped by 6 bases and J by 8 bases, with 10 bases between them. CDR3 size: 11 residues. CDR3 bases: TGTGCCAGCAGGCTAGGGACCGAAGCTTTCTTT. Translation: CASRLGTEAFF.

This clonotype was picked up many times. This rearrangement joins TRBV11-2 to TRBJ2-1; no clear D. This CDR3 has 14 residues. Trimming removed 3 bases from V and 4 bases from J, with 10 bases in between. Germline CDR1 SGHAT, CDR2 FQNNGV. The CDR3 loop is CASSFIGPYNEQFF. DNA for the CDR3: TGTGCCAGCAGCTTTATCGGGCCTTACAATGAGCAGTTCTTC.

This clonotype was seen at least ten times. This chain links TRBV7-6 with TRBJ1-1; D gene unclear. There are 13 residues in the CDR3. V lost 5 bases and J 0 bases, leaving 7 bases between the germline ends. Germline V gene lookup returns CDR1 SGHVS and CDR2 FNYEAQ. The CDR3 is CASSVRMNTEAFF. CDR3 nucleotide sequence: TGTGCCAGCAGCGTGAGGATGAACACTGAAGCTTTCTTT. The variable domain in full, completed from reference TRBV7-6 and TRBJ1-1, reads GAGVSQSPRYKVTKRGQDVALRCDPISGHVSLYWYRQALGQGPEFLTYFNYEAQQDKSGLPNDRFSAERPEGSISTLTIQRTEQRDSAMYRCASSVRMNTEAFFGQGTRLTVV.

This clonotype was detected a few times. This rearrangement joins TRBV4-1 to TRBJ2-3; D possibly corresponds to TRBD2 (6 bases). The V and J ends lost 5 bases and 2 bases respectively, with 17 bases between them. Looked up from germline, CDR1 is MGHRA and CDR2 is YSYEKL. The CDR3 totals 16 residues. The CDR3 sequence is CASSGRETSDTDTQYF. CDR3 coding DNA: TGCGCCAGCAGCGGTCGGGAGACTTCAGACACAGATACGCAGTATTTT.

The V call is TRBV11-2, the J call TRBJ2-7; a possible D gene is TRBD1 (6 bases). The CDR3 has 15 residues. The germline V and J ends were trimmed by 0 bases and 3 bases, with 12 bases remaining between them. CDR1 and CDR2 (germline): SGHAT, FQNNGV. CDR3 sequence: CASSLDLQGHYEQYF. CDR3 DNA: TGTGCCAGCAGCTTAGATCTACAGGGACACTACGAGCAGTACTTC.

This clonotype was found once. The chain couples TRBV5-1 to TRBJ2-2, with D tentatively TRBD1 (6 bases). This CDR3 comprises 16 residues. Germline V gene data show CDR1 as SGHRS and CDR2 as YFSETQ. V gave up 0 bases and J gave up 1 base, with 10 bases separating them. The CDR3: CASSLAGRGNTGELFF. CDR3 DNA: TGCGCCAGCAGCTTGGCGGGCAGGGGGAACACCGGGGAGCTGTTTTTT.

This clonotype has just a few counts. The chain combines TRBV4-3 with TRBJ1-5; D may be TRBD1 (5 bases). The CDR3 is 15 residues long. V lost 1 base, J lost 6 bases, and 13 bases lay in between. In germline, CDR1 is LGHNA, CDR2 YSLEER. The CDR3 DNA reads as TGCGCCAGCAGCCAAGGTCGACAGATCGGTCAGCCCCAGCATTTT. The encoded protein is CASSQGRQIGQPQHF.